These 15 T cell receptor beta chains were all obtained from the same sample, sequenced in a study of OX40 agonist ivuxolimab in advanced cancers. Using immunoSEQ multiplex PCR, the repertoire was profiled, and TCRdb retains in-frame clones only, with some absent. The table includes roughly 60,000 clones, 75% to 90% detected once. Sequencing used CD4+ or CD8+ T cells sorted from blood, obtained in a trial of the OX40 agonist ivuxolimab. Receptors were obtained from an adult with an advanced solid tumor such as melanoma, head and neck, liver or kidney cancer.

V and J are TRBV13 and TRBJ1-3, with 8 bases lining up with TRBD1. There are 15 residues in the CDR3. Germline V gene lookup returns CDR1 PRHDT and CDR2 FYEKMQ (reference sequence). J lost 4 bases, V lost 2 bases, and 4 bases had no gene match. In nucleotides, the CDR3 is TGTGCCAGCAGCTTACAGGGGGCGGCAGGAAACACCATATATTTT. Residues: CASSLQGAAGNTIYF.

The chain employs TRBV7-9 and TRBJ2-1; 9 bases map to TRBD2. The germline gives CDR1 SEHNR, CDR2 FQNEAQ (reference sequence). The CDR3 has 15 residues. V shed 7 bases and J 0 bases; nucleotides not matched to a gene: 4. CDR3 sequence reads: CASNSGGPSYNEQFF. DNA of the CDR3: TGTGCCAGCAACAGCGGGGGGCCCTCCTACAATGAGCAGTTCTTC.

The genes are TRBV27 and TRBJ1-2; 10 nucleotides match TRBD1. V gave up 3 bases and J gave up 8 bases; unmatched junction bases: 12. The germline gives CDR1 MNHEY, CDR2 SMNVEV (reference sequence). This CDR3 is built from 16 residues. The chain's CDR3 is CASSFLTRTGGGGYTF. In DNA form, the CDR3 reads TGTGCCAGCAGTTTTCTAACCCGGACAGGGGGAGGGGGCTACACCTTC.

The chain links TRBV30 to TRBJ1-1; D is undetermined. With 1 base removed from V and 5 bases from J, the gap between germline ends came to 26 bases. Germline-derived CDR1 and CDR2 are GTSNPN and SVGIG (reference sequence). The CDR3 is 18 amino acids. CDR3 region: CAWSERPLHLETTTEAFF. In nucleotides, the CDR3 is TGTGCCTGGAGTGAGCGCCCCCTTCACCTGGAAACTACGACTGAAGCTTTCTTT.

This clone was seen a single time. V and J are TRBV19 and TRBJ2-5; the D gene is possibly TRBD1 (8 bases). CDR1 is LNHDA, CDR2 SQIVND, per germline (reference sequence). The CDR3 totals 14 residues. Trimming removed 9 bases from V and 2 bases from J, with 16 bases in between. CDR3 in amino acids: CASHDRGLQETQYF. In DNA form, the CDR3 reads TGTGCCAGCCACGACAGGGGACTACAAGAGACCCAGTACTTC.

This chain connects TRBV7-6 to TRBJ1-3, with D perhaps matching TRBD1 (6 bases). With 11 bases removed from V and 0 bases from J, the gap between germline ends came to 20 bases. Germline V gene lookup returns CDR1 SGHVS and CDR2 FNYEAQ. The CDR3 is 16 residues long. In nucleotides, the CDR3 is TGTGCCGGGGGGCCTGAAGAGGGGTACTCTGGAAACACCATATATTTT. Translation gives CAGGPEEGYSGNTIYF.

This sequence joins TRBV2 and TRBJ2-1, with no clear D. The CDR3 is 12 amino acids. Trimming cost V 6 bases and J 9 bases, with 12 bases left between them. Germline V CDR1 and CDR2: SNHLY, FYNNEI. CDR3 DNA sequence: TGTGCCAGCAGCGGTATGGGCCCTGAGCAGTTCTTC. Protein product: CASSGMGPEQFF. The full variable domain, its missing parts supplied by reference TRBV2 and TRBJ2-1, is EPEVTQTPSHQVTQMGQEVILRCVPISNHLYFYWYRQILGQKVEFLVSFYNNEISEKSEIFDDQFSVERPDGSNFTLKIRSTKLEDSAMYFCASSGMGPEQFFGPGTRLTVL.

The chain employs TRBV2 and TRBJ2-5, with D possibly matching TRBD1 (5 bases). The germline V gene has CDR1 SNHLY and CDR2 FYNNEI. Trimming removed 6 bases at V and 2 bases at J, with 13 bases between. The CDR3 spans 14 residues. The CDR3 is CASSSQDPQETQYF. In nucleotides, the CDR3 is TGTGCCAGCAGCTCACAGGACCCACAAGAGACCCAGTACTTC.

V gene TRBV28 combines with J gene TRBJ2-6; no clear D gene. In germline, CDR1 is MDHEN, CDR2 SYDVKM. Deletions cut 3 bases from V and 3 bases from J, with 6 bases between. This CDR3 has 14 residues. CDR3 protein: CASSFAVGANVLTF. The CDR3 DNA follows: TGTGCCAGCAGTTTTGCGGTTGGGGCCAACGTCCTGACTTTC.

The count of this clone is one. The chain uses TRBV19 and TRBJ1-1; D may be TRBD1 (5 bases). Germline values: CDR1 LNHDA, CDR2 SQIVND (reference sequence). V was trimmed by 10 bases and J by 1 base, leaving 13 bases between them. The CDR3 is made up of 13 amino acids. CDR3 amino acids: CATKDGGNTEAFF. As DNA, the CDR3 is TGTGCCACCAAGGACGGGGGGAACACTGAAGCTTTCTTT.

This sequence joins TRBV6-1 and TRBJ1-1, with TRBD1 matching 8 bases. The V gene's germline CDR1 is MNHNS and CDR2 SASEGT. The trim removed 8 bases at V and 1 base at J, leaving 6 bases unmatched. The CDR3 is 14 residues long. The CDR3 here is CASFTGGTNTEAFF. In DNA, the CDR3 is TGTGCCAGCTTTACAGGGGGGACGAACACTGAAGCTTTCTTT.

The chain uses TRBV27 and TRBJ2-1; TRBD1 matches at 8 bases. This CDR3 region has 13 residues. V shed 7 bases and J 10 bases; nucleotides not matched to a gene: 9. Germline CDR1 MNHEY, CDR2 SMNVEV (reference sequence). The CDR3 region is CASTGQGSGEQFF. In DNA, the CDR3 is TGTGCCAGCACCGGACAGGGTTCGGGAGAGCAGTTCTTC.

This sequence joins TRBV29-1 and TRBJ1-2; 8 bases align to TRBD1. The V gene's germline CDR1 is SQVTM and CDR2 ANQGSEA. V was clipped by 4 bases and J by 2 bases; unmatched bases: 9. The CDR3 length is 15 residues. CDR3 loop: CSVGAGGGMNYGYTF. CDR3 sequence (DNA): TGCAGCGTTGGGGCAGGGGGCGGGATGAACTATGGCTACACCTTC.

CDR3 sequence reads: CAWSEQGGQPQHF. The CDR3 DNA is TGTGCCTGGAGTGAACAGGGCGGTCAGCCCCAGCATTTT. The chain carries TRBV30 and TRBJ1-5, with a weak D call TRBD1 (6 bases). Germline V gene data show CDR1 as GTSNPN and CDR2 as SVGIG (reference sequence). The germline V and J ends were trimmed by 1 base and 6 bases, with 10 bases remaining between them. This CDR3 is 13 amino acids long.

The J gene is TRBJ1-6, the V gene TRBV27; tentative D call: TRBD1 (5 bases). CDR3 size: 16 residues. Germline V gives CDR1 MNHEY, CDR2 SMNVEV (reference sequence). V was clipped by 2 bases and J by 6 bases, with 14 bases between them. This chain's CDR3 is CASSLLPPGRNSPLHF. DNA for the CDR3: TGTGCCAGCAGTTTACTACCCCCAGGGCGTAATTCACCCCTCCACTTT.